The source of this T cell receptor (beta chain) is a study of T cells in Graves' hyperthyroidism and ophthalmopathy. CDR1 is LNHNV and CDR2 is YYDKDF in the germline V gene (reference sequence). Deletions cut 5 bases from V and 4 bases from J, with 11 bases between. The CDR3 is 13 residues long. This clonotype was seen ten or more times. RNA transcripts yielded amplified TCR beta CDR3 regions. The HTBI set primed first-round TCR CDR3 RT-PCR. From the multiplex PCR reads, TCRdb called clonotypes with MiXCR, one entry per CDR3 protein. The sample lists under 350,000 distinct CDR3 sequences; 15% to 20% were seen once. Across 18 months, stable Graves' hyperthyroidism was marked by no progression to ophthalmopathy. Criteria for exclusion of patients were uncontrolled infection, other autoimmune disease, pregnancy or lactation.

The sequence came from a woman in her fifties or sixties with Graves' hyperthyroidism. V and J are TRBV15 and TRBJ1-2; D is undetermined. Sequencing input: blood. CDR3 nucleotide sequence: TGTGCCACCAGCGTGGCGGGGAGCTATGGCTACACCTTC. Amino acid sequence: CATSVAGSYGYTF.